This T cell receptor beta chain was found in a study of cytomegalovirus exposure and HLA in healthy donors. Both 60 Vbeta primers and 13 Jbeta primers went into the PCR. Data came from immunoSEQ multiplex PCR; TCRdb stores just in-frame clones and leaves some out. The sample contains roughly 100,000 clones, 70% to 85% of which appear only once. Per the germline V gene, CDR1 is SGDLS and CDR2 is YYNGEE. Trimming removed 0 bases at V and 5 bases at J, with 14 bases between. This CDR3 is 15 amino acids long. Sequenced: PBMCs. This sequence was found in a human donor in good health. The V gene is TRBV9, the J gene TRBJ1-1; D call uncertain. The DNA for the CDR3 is TGTGCCAGCAGCGTAGAGGAGGGTGAGGAAACTGAAGCTTTCTTT. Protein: CASSVEEGEETEAFF.